This T cell receptor beta chain was identified in a study of Ad26.COV2.S vaccination and SARS-CoV-2 variants. On the study more broadly: Donor joined the COV1001 Ad26.COV2.S trial arm. In the study, Ad26.COV2.S was injected intramuscularly once, or twice 56 days apart.

Study-level points and caveats: Analytic work on TCR breadth and depth might have understated the full extent of total T cell responses.

The CDR3 is 11 amino acids. V was shortened by 5 bases and J by 3 bases, with 2 bases between the two germline ends. The V gene's germline CDR1 is MNHEY and CDR2 SMNVEV (reference sequence). In regard to this clone: Its antigen is unknown. Distinct nucleotide sequences in the sample also encode this CDR3.

Treatment described: around 19 received Ad26.COV2.S at low or high dose, single or two shots; five or six received placebo; per-sample allocation not given. All samples were drawn on day 63, counting from the first vaccine or placebo injection. An 18-55-year-old adult in Boston served as donor. TCRdb's table, derived via immunoSEQ multiplex PCR, lists solely in-frame clones and lacks some. The sample holds 360,000 or so clones; roughly 91% are singletons and the top ten take around 3.6%. This chain uses TRBV27 with TRBJ2-1; D remains ambiguous. The material was peripheral blood, obtained in a trial of Ad26.COV2.S vaccine versus placebo. This TCR came from a person between 18 and 65 years old who received the Ad26.COV2.S COVID-19 vaccine or a placebo. The CDR3 protein is CASSNYNEQFF. CDR3 sequence (DNA): TGTGCCAGCAGTAACTACAATGAGCAGTTCTTC.